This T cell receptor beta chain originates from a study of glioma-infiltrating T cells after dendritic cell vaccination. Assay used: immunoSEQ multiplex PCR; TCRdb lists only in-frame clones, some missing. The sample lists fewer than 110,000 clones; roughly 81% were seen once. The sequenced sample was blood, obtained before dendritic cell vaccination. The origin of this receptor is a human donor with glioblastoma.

The CDR3 reads CASSLESGAETQYF. CDR3 in DNA: TGTGCCAGCAGCTTAGAATCAGGGGCCGAGACCCAGTACTTC. V gene TRBV11-2 combines with J gene TRBJ2-5, with D tentatively TRBD1 (6 bases). The germline V gene encodes CDR1 SGHAT and CDR2 FQNNGV. The CDR3 runs 14 residues. V was cut by 0 bases and J by 5 bases, with 10 bases left in between.